The TCR beta chain described here comes from a study of blood T cell repertoires in COVID-19. Study overall: Acute and convalescent COVID-19 specimens originated in the United States, Italy and Spain. From T cells, B-cell-depleted T cells, or PBMCs came the material, which was cDNA or gDNA.

CDR1 SGHDT and CDR2 YYEEEE come from the germline V gene. With 1 base removed from V and 0 bases from J, the gap between germline ends came to 11 bases. This CDR3 has 15 residues. The table lists this clone with a few counts. Study processing details: Reference gene primer amplification in the assay estimated nucleated cell counts. Profiling relied on immunoSEQ multiplex PCR, and the TCRdb table lists in-frame clones only, not all of them. That table is the source of V, J and clone size, and D and trimming were worked out from the DNA. The table shows fewer than 50,000 clones, with 79% occurring only once.

The material sequenced was peripheral blood. This chain connects TRBV5-6 to TRBJ2-7; D gene unclear. This TCR derives from a man between 65 and 79 years old with acute or convalescent COVID-19. CDR3 protein: CASSLLRETSYEQYF. The CDR3 DNA reads as TGTGCCAGCAGCTTGTTGCGCGAAACCTCCTACGAGCAGTACTTC. Variable domain in full (rest from reference TRBV5-6 and TRBJ2-7): DAGVTQSPTHLIKTRGQQVTLRCSPKSGHDTVSWYQQALGQGPQFIFQYYEEEERQRGNFPDRFSGHQFPNYSSELNVNALLLGDSALYLCASSLLRETSYEQYFGPGTRLTVT.